These T cell receptor beta chains were read from a single sample in a study of PD-L1 blockade in urothelial cancer. Here immunoSEQ multiplex PCR was the method, and the copy in TCRdb shows in-frame clones only, minus some. Of more than 70,000 clones in the sample, 85% to 90% were seen once. The sequencing here drew on PBMCs, taken around atezolizumab (anti-PD-L1) treatment. The receptors come from a man between 60 and 75 years old with urothelial cancer. Both conserved end residues are part of each CDR3.

J gene: TRBJ2-3
CDR3 length: 17
V gene: TRBV30
CDR3 protein: CAWSVGSRGGGTDTQYF

J gene: TRBJ2-1
CDR3 length: 17
V gene: TRBV25-1
CDR3 protein: CASKAEVGLATYNEQFF

J gene: TRBJ1-6
CDR3 length: 14
V gene: TRBV19
CDR3 protein: CASSNGGYNSPLHF

J gene: TRBJ1-5
CDR3 length: 15
V gene: TRBV27
CDR3 protein: CASSRYRDSNQPQHF

J gene: TRBJ2-7
CDR3 length: 15
V gene: TRBV7-3
CDR3 protein: CASSLQGQGAYEQYF

J gene: TRBJ2-5
CDR3 length: 15
V gene: TRBV7-2
CDR3 protein: CASSPRLDRGIPQYF

J gene: TRBJ2-5
CDR3 length: 17
V gene: TRBV2
CDR3 protein: CASSEAASGGVQETQYF

J gene: TRBJ2-7
CDR3 length: 14
V gene: TRBV2
CDR3 protein: CASRRDRPSYEQYF

J gene: TRBJ2-1
CDR3 length: 14
V gene: TRBV7-2
CDR3 protein: CASSPTGTINEQFF

J gene: TRBJ2-5
CDR3 length: 16
V gene: TRBV5-1
CDR3 protein: CASSLAYGGPGETQYF

J gene: TRBJ2-1
CDR3 length: 15
V gene: TRBV6-4
CDR3 protein: CASSDGLAGGHEQFF

J gene: TRBJ2-2
CDR3 length: 18
V gene: TRBV10-3
CDR3 protein: CAISESFIAGPNTGELFF

J gene: TRBJ1-1
CDR3 length: 15
V gene: TRBV6-5
CDR3 protein: CASRGQGGAGTEAFF

J gene: TRBJ2-3
CDR3 length: 13
V gene: TRBV21-1
CDR3 protein: CARGTGGTDTQYF

J gene: TRBJ2-1
CDR3 length: 16
V gene: TRBV2
CDR3 protein: CASSGSSGGANNEQFF